Given below is one T cell receptor (beta chain) in context. The sample originates from a study of T-cell reconstitution after alpha-beta-depleted transplantation in children. Germline V gene data show CDR1 as LGHDT and CDR2 as YNNKEL (reference sequence). The CDR3 length is 15 residues. Unmatched junction bases numbered 9, after V lost 4 bases and J lost 7 bases. Unique molecular identifiers were used to barcode this TCRbeta library. TCRdb reprocessed the PCR reads via MiXCR and lists one record per CDR3 protein. The table records over 550,000 distinct CDR3 sequences, over 9.5% of them present only once.

The receptor comes from a human donor who donated a stem cell graft to a child with acute myeloid leukemia. Sequencing used PBMCs from the stem cell graft donor, obtained from the stem cell graft. This chain joins TRBV3-1 and TRBJ2-1; 8 nucleotides match TRBD2. The CDR3, as DNA: TGTGCCAGCAGCCGCCGGACTAGCCCGGGTAATGAGCAGTTCTTC. Its translation: CASSRRTSPGNEQFF.